The 7 T cell receptor beta chains given below trace back to one sample, sequenced in a study of OX40 agonist ivuxolimab in advanced cancers. Profiling relied on immunoSEQ multiplex PCR, and the TCRdb table lists in-frame clones only, not all of them. Among some 25,000 clones listed, 70% to 90% were seen once. Sequences were derived from CD4+ or CD8+ T cells sorted from blood, sampled in a trial of the OX40 agonist ivuxolimab. The receptors shown here come from an adult with an advanced solid tumor such as melanoma, head and neck, liver or kidney cancer.

This clone was picked up one time. The rearrangement uses TRBV7-9 and TRBJ2-2; D remains ambiguous. Germline V gene sequence: CDR1 SEHNR, CDR2 FQNEAQ (reference sequence). The length of the CDR3 is 16 residues. With 5 bases removed from V and 4 bases from J, the gap between germline ends came to 17 bases. CDR3 nucleotides: TGTGCCAGCAGCCCCCGTGAAGTCCCAAGCACCGGGGAGCTGTTTTTT. Translating it yields CASSPREVPSTGELFF. Together with reference TRBV7-9 and TRBJ2-2, the CDR3 gives the full variable domain: DTGVSQNPRHKITKRGQNVTFRCDPISEHNRLYWYRQTLGQGPEFLTYFQNEAQLEKSRLLSDRFSAERPKGSFSTLEIQRTEQGDSAMYLCASSPREVPSTGELFFGEGSRLTVL.

V and J are TRBV9 and TRBJ2-1; D remains ambiguous. V was trimmed by 8 bases and J by 4 bases, leaving 19 bases between them. Germline loops: CDR1 SGDLS, CDR2 YYNGEE. The CDR3 runs 15 residues. The CDR3 loop reads CASSTQGNGYNEQFF. The CDR3 region has the DNA TGTGCCAGTTCAACTCAAGGGAACGGGTACAATGAGCAGTTCTTC.

This clone was detected only once. The CDR3 sequence is CASSQATSGPTDTQYF. CDR3 in DNA: TGTGCCAGCAGCCAAGCAACTAGCGGGCCAACAGATACGCAGTATTTT. The genes are TRBV4-2 and TRBJ2-3, with 9 bases aligning to TRBD2. Germline trimming cut 1 base from V and 3 bases from J; bases unmatched to any gene: 5. The CDR3 is 16 residues long. CDR1 and CDR2 (germline): LGHNA, YNFKEQ.

This chain connects TRBV19 to TRBJ1-2, with D hard to call. Germline values: CDR1 LNHDA, CDR2 SQIVND (reference sequence). The V gene lost 8 bases and the J gene lost 8 bases, with 15 bases spanning the gap. There are 12 residues in the CDR3. CDR3 amino acids: CASPPDIGGYTF. The CDR3 DNA sequence: TGTGCCAGTCCGCCGGATATAGGAGGCTACACCTTC. The full variable domain, its missing parts supplied by reference TRBV19 and TRBJ1-2, is DGGITQSPKYLFRKEGQNVTLSCEQNLNHDAMYWYRQDPGQGLRLIYYSQIVNDFQKGDIAEGYSVSREKKESFPLTVTSAQKNPTAFYLCASPPDIGGYTFGSGTRLTVV.

The rearrangement links TRBV5-1 to TRBJ2-1; D unclear. Trimming left V 3 bases short and J 0 bases short, with 10 bases between. The germline V gene has CDR1 SGHRS and CDR2 YFSETQ. This CDR3 comprises 15 residues. Here the CDR3 DNA reads TGCGCCAGCAGCTCCGCGGAGAGCTCCTACAATGAGCAGTTCTTC. Protein sequence: CASSSAESSYNEQFF.

J is TRBJ2-1 and V is TRBV14; D remains unclear. Germline CDR1 and CDR2: SGHDN and FVKESK. Deletions cut 1 base from V and 0 bases from J, with 10 bases between. The CDR3 extends over 16 amino acids. CDR3: CASSQARPSSYNEQFF. The CDR3, as DNA: TGTGCCAGCAGCCAAGCGCGGCCGAGCTCCTACAATGAGCAGTTCTTC.

The chain is built from TRBV21-1 and TRBJ2-3; the listed D gene, TRBD2, was not tested against the DNA. TRBV21-1 constitutes a pseudogene. The CDR3 covers 12 residues. The CDR3 DNA is TGTGCCAGCCCCCTCCCCACAGATACGCAGTATTTT. The encoded protein is CASPLPTDTQYF.